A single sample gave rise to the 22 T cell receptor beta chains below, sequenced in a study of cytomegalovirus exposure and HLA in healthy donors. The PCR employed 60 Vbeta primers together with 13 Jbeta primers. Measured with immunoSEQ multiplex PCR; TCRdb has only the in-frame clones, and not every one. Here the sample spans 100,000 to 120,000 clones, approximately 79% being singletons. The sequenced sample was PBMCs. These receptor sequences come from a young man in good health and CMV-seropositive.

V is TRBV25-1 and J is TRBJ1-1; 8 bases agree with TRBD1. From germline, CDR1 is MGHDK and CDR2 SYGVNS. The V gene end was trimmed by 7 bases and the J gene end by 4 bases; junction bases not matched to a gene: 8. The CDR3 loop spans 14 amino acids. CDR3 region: CASTDRGGFTEAFF. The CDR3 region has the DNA TGTGCCAGCACCGACAGGGGTGGGTTCACTGAAGCTTTCTTT.

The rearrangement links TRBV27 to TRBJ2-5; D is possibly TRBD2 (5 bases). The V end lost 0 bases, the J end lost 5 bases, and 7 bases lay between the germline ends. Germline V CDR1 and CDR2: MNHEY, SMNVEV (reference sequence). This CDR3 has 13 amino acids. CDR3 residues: CASSLSRVETQYF. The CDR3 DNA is TGTGCCAGCAGTTTATCGCGGGTGGAGACCCAGTACTTC.

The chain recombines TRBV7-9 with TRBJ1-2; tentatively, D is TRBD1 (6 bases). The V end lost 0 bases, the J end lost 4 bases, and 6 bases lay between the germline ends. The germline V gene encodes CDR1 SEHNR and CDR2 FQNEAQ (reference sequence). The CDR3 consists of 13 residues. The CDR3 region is CASSLAGGYGYTF. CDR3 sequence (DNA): TGTGCCAGCAGCTTAGCAGGGGGCTATGGCTACACCTTC.

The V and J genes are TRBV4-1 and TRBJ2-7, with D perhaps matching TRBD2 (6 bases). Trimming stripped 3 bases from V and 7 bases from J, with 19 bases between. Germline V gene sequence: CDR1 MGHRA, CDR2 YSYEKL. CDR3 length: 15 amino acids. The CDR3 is CASSHHTRSGTEQYF. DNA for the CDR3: TGCGCCAGCAGCCACCACACACGATCAGGGACTGAGCAGTACTTC.

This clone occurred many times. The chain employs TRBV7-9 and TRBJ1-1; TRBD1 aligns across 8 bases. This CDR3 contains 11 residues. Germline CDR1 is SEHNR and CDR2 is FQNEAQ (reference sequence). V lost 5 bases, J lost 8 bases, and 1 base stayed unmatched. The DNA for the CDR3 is TGTGCCAGCAGCCGGGACAGGGAAGCTTTCTTT. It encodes CASSRDREAFF.

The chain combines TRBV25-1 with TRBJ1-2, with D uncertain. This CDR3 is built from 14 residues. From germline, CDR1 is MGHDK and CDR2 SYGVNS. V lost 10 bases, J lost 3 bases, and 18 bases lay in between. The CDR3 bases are TGTGCCACCAATGGAGGAGGGTGGGACTATGGCTACACCTTC. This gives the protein CATNGGGWDYGYTF.

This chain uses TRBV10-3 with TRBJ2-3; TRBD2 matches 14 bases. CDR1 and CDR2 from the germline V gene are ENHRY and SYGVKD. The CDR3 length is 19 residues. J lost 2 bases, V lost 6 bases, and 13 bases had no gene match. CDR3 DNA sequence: TGTGCCATCAGGATATCCCCCCGACTAGCGGGGGGGTACACAGATACGCAGTATTTT. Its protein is CAIRISPRLAGGYTDTQYF.

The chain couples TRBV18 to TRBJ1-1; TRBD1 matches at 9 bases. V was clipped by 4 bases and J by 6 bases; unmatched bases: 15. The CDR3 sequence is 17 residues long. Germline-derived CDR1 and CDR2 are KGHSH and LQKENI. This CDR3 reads CASSRHRGRYNLAEAFF. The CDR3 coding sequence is TGTGCCAGCTCACGACACAGGGGGCGCTACAATCTAGCTGAAGCTTTCTTT.

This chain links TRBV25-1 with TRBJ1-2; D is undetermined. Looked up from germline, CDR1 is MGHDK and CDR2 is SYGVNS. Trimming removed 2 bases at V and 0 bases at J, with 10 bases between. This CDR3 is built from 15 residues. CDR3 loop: CASSEIDGANYGYTF. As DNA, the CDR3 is TGTGCCAGCAGTGAAATCGACGGAGCTAACTATGGCTACACCTTC.

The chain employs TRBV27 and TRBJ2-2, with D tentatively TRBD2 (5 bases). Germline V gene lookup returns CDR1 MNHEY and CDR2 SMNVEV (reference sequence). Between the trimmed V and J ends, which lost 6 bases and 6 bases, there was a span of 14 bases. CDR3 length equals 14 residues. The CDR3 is CASSHLERAGELFF. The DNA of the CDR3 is TGTGCCAGCAGCCACCTGGAGAGGGCCGGGGAGCTGTTTTTT.

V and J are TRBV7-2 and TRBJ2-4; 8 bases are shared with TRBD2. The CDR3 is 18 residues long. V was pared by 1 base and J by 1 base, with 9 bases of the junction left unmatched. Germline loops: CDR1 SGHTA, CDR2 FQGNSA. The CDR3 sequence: CASSLVAAGGRAKNIQYF. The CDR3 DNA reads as TGTGCCAGCAGCTTAGTGGCGGCGGGGGGCCGGGCCAAAAACATTCAGTACTTC.

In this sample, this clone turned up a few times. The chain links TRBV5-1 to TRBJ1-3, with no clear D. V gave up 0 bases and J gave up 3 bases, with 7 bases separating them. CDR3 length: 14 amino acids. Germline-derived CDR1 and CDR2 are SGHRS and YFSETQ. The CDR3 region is CASSLDSVGNTIYF. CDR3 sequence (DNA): TGCGCCAGCAGCTTGGATAGCGTTGGAAACACCATATATTTT.

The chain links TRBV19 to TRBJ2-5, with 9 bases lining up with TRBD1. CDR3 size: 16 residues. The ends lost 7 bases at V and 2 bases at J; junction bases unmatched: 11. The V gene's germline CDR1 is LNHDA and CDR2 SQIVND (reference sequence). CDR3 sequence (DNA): TGTGCCAGTATGGGACAGGGACTCCCCTTTCAAGAGACCCAGTACTTC. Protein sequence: CASMGQGLPFQETQYF.

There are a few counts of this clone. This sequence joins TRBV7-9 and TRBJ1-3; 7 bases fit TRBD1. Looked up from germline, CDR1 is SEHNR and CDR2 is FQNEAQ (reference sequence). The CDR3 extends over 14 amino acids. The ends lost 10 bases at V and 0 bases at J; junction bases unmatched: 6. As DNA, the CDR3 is TGTGCCATCCCCAGGGGGAGCTCTGGAAACACCATATATTTT. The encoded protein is CAIPRGSSGNTIYF. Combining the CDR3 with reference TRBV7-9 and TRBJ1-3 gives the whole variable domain DTGVSQNPRHKITKRGQNVTFRCDPISEHNRLYWYRQTLGQGPEFLTYFQNEAQLEKSRLLSDRFSAERPKGSFSTLEIQRTEQGDSAMYLCAIPRGSSGNTIYFGEGSWLTVV.

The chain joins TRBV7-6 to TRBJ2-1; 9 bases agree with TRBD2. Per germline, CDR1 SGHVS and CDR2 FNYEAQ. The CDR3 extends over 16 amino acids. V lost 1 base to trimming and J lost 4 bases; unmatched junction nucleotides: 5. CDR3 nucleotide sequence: TGTGCCAGCAGCTTAGAGACTAGCGGAAAATACAATGAGCAGTTCTTC. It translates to CASSLETSGKYNEQFF.

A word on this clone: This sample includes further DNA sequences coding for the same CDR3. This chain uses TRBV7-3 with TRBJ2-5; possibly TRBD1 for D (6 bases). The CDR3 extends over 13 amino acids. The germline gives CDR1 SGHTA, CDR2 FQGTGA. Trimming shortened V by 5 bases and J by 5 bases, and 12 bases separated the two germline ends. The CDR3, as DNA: TGTGCCAGCAGCCCCGGACAGCAGGAGACCCAGTACTTC. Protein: CASSPGQQETQYF.

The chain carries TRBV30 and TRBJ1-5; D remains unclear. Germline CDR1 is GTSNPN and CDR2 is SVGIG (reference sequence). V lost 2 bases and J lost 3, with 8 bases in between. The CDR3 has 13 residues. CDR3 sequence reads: CAWSPGYNQPQHF. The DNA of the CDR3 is TGTGCCTGGAGTCCGGGGTACAATCAGCCCCAGCATTTT.

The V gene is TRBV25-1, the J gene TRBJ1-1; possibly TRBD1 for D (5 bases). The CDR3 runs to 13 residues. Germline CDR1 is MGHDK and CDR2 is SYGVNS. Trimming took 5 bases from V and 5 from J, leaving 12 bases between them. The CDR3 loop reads CASSNRAGTEAFF. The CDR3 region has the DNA TGTGCCAGCAGTAACCGCGCAGGGACTGAAGCTTTCTTT.

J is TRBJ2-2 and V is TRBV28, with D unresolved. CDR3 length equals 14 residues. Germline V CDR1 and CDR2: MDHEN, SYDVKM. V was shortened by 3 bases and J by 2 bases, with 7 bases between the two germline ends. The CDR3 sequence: CASSFPVNTGELFF. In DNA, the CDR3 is TGTGCCAGCAGTTTTCCAGTAAACACCGGGGAGCTGTTTTTT.

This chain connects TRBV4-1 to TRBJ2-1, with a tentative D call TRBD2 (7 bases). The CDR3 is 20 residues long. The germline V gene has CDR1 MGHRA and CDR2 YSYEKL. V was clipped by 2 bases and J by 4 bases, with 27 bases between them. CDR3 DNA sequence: TGCGCCAGCAGCCAAAAAACGGGGGGCCTGGGGGGTCCGGGGTACAATGAGCAGTTCTTC. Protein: CASSQKTGGLGGPGYNEQFF.

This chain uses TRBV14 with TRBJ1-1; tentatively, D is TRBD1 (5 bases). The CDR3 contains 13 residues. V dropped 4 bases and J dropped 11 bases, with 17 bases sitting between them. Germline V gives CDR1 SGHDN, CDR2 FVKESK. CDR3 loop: CASSPSPRVGAFF. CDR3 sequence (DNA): TGTGCCAGCAGCCCCTCCCCCAGGGTTGGTGCTTTCTTT.

The CDR3 DNA sequence: TGTGCCAGCAGCTTGGGAGGGGGCCTAGAATCTAAGCCCCAGCATTTT. This translates into CASSLGGGLESKPQHF. V is TRBV5-6 and J is TRBJ1-5; TRBD1 matches at 7 bases. After removal of 0 bases from V and 8 bases from J, the junction contained 11 bases not matched to a gene. Per germline, CDR1 SGHDT and CDR2 YYEEEE. The CDR3 runs to 16 residues.